This T cell receptor (beta chain) derives from a study of shared clonotypes between healthy human individuals. Study-wide results and caveats: Clonotypes shared by all four sorted-subset donors had higher generation probabilities than non-shared clonotypes. The researchers took only blood, and tissue repertoires probably look different.

Nashville, Tennessee was home to all donors, who were Caucasian adults. Authors' processing steps: ImmunoSEQ gave junction-only sequences without quality scores, so filtering differed. Sequencing used immunoSEQ multiplex PCR; TCRdb keeps in-frame clones, though not all of them. V and J calls plus clone size are reproduced from that table; the DNA served to infer D and trimming. The sample shows over a million clones, about 80% of them seen only once. Germline CDR1 is MDHEN and CDR2 is SYDVKM. CDR3 size: 14 residues. Deletions cut 6 bases from V and 1 base from J, with 12 bases between. About this clone: Its specificity is not known.

This receptor was obtained from a man aged 18 to 29 in good health. Some clones in this sample may be carry-over from other donors' samples. The sequenced material came from memory CD4+ T cells from PBMCs. Subset meaning: CD45RA-negative fraction. The chain joins TRBV28 to TRBJ1-1; D gene ambiguous. The CDR3 DNA is TGTGCCAGCAGGATGACGGGCCCGAACACTGAAGCTTTCTTT. Its protein is CASRMTGPNTEAFF.